A selection of T cell receptor beta chains follows, all from one sample in a study of blood T cell repertoires in COVID-19. Clones were sequenced by immunoSEQ multiplex PCR, and TCRdb holds only the in-frame ones, with some missing. The sample carries 250,000 to 300,000 clones, more than 85% recorded once. The sample consisted of peripheral blood. Source of these receptors: a man aged 40-49 years with acute or convalescent COVID-19. Each CDR3 is given with its conserved first and last residue. D genes are given only for firm matches. Size tells how often a clone was seen (once, few, many) or the class of an expanded clone, and some rows leave it out.

D gene	clone size	J gene	CDR3 length	V gene	CDR3 protein	CDR3 DNA
.	.	TRBJ2-1	15	TRBV5-1	CASSLGETISNEQFF	TGCGCCAGCAGCTTGGGGGAGACGATTAGCAATGAGCAGTTCTTC
.	.	TRBJ1-2	14	TRBV10-2	CASRGSPAGYGYTF	TGCGCCAGCAGAGGGAGCCCGGCAGGCTATGGCTACACCTTC
TRBD2	.	TRBJ2-1	12	TRBV2	CAHISGGGEQFF	TGTGCCCACATCTCGGGGGGGGGAGAGCAGTTCTTC
TRBD1	.	TRBJ2-4	14	TRBV11-2	CASSLGQGWDIQYF	TGTGCCAGCAGCTTGGGACAGGGATGGGACATTCAGTACTTC
.	.	TRBJ1-1	14	TRBV4-1	CASSQISGAPEAFF	TGCGCCAGCAGCCAGATATCTGGGGCTCCTGAAGCTTTCTTT
.	.	TRBJ2-7	18	TRBV7-2	CASSLNPGSLSTHYEQYF	TGTGCCAGCAGCTTAAATCCCGGGTCCCTGTCGACTCACTACGAGCAGTACTTC
TRBD2	.	TRBJ2-1	15	TRBV11-1	CASSLRGGIYNEQFF	TGTGCCAGCAGCTTACGGGGGGGCATCTACAATGAGCAGTTCTTC
.	.	TRBJ2-3	16	TRBV3-1/TRBV3-2	CASSQNGGWGTDTQYF	TGTGCCAGCAGCCAAAATGGAGGTTGGGGCACAGATACGCAGTATTTT
.	once	TRBJ2-7	12	TRBV30	CASLTDSYEQYF	TGTGCCTCCCTGACAGATTCCTACGAGCAGTACTTC
.	.	TRBJ1-6	13	TRBV19	CAISRDNHSPLHF	TGTGCCATTTCCCGGGACAACCATTCACCCCTCCACTTT
.	.	TRBJ2-3	16	TRBV6-6	CASSATGGSNTDTQYF	TGTGCCAGCAGTGCAACGGGGGGCTCTAACACAGATACGCAGTATTTT
.	.	TRBJ1-3	12	TRBV3-1/TRBV3-2	CASSPQGNTIYF	TGTGCCAGCAGCCCCCAAGGAAACACCATATATTTT
.	once	TRBJ1-5	14	TRBV4-2	CASSQDLAGQPQHF	TGTGCCAGCAGCCAAGATCTAGCGGGACAGCCCCAGCATTTT